This TCR beta chain was sequenced in a study of immune heterogeneity within non-small cell lung tumors. For each sample, template was roughly 0.65 ug of bulk tumor genomic DNA. From each primary tumor, several far-apart biopsies were obtained during surgery. Curative surgical treatment was performed in patients who had newly diagnosed, untreated non-small cell lung cancer. Sample donors consisted of newly diagnosed non-small cell lung cancer patients who were undergoing surgery with curative intent. Overall study results and limits: The study found identical dominant CDR3 beta clonotypes recurring across tumor sites within a patient, alongside site-unique high-frequency clones. The correlation between local T-cell clonality and local tumor mutational burden was positive, moderate in strength and statistically significant, with R 0.3 to 0.35. The repertoire of each individual patient held high-frequency T-cell receptor beta clonotypes that were largely distinct from those of other patients.

About this clonotype itself: The antigen is unknown.

The CDR3 runs to 13 residues. Per germline, CDR1 MNHEY and CDR2 SVGAGI. V dropped 4 bases and J dropped 2 bases, with 8 bases sitting between them. The TCR beta CDR3 region was amplified by multiplex PCR employing 32 V and 13 J primers. TCRdb analysed the multiplex PCR reads with MiXCR anew, one entry per CDR3 protein. The data hold some 4,600 distinct CDR3 sequences, with about a third observed a single time. This TCR derives from a woman between 50 and 59 years old with non-small cell lung cancer. The specimen was lung tumor tissue. The chain recombines TRBV6-5 with TRBJ1-1; D is perhaps TRBD1 (6 bases). CDR3 region: CASSLGGNTEAFF. The CDR3 DNA reads TGTGCCAGCAGTTTAGGGGGAAACACTGAAGCTTTCTTT.